Presented here are 23 T cell receptor beta chains from one specimen sequenced in a study of CD8 T cells in ankylosing spondylitis (dated by TCRdb to about 2017). The library was obtained by 5' RACE. Data came from an Illumina HiSeq 2500. TCRdb took the public reads, trimmed them with fastp at Q25, ran MiXCR for clone calling and kept in-frame beta chains. Rows with a matching CDR3 protein are joined into one entry that keeps the most common DNA and genes. The sample records under 200,000 distinct CDR3 sequences, around a tenth of which are singletons. Just under 30% of the sample belongs to the ten largest clones. The sample was blood, either unsorted or a sorted T cell fraction (not recorded which). The receptors come from a male donor with ankylosing spondylitis or in good health (not recorded which).

This clonotype was seen repeatedly, ten times or more. This chain links TRBV5-1 with TRBJ2-7, with 7 bases matching TRBD2. Unmatched junction bases numbered 2, after V lost 2 bases and J lost 6 bases. Germline CDR1 reads SGHRS; CDR2 reads YFSETQ. The CDR3 is 12 residues long. The CDR3 DNA is TGCGCCAGCAGCTTTCCTAGCGGCGAGCAGTACTTC. This encodes CASSFPSGEQYF.

This clonotype was seen ten or more times. The chain combines TRBV12-3 or TRBV12-4 with TRBJ2-1; tentative D call: TRBD1 (5 bases). The CDR3 consists of 14 residues. V lost 2 bases and J lost 8, with 13 bases in between. The CDR3 sequence is CASSLISRGHEQFF. CDR3 nucleotide sequence: TGTGCCAGCAGTTTAATTAGTAGGGGCCATGAGCAGTTCTTC.

The chain recombines TRBV14 with TRBJ2-2; D remains unclear. The V gene lost 0 bases and the J gene lost 3 bases, with 2 bases spanning the gap. Germline V gene lookup returns CDR1 SGHDN and CDR2 FVKESK. This CDR3 is 13 amino acids long. CDR3 amino acids: CASSQEYTGELFF. CDR3 DNA sequence: TGTGCCAGCAGCCAAGAATACACCGGGGAGCTGTTTTTT.

J is TRBJ2-1 and V is TRBV15; D remains unclear. Trimming took 3 bases from V and 9 from J, leaving 12 bases between them. This CDR3 has 13 residues. Germline V gene data show CDR1 as LNHNV and CDR2 as YYDKDF (reference sequence). The CDR3, as DNA: TGTGCCACCAGCAGGGATTCGGCGAGTGAGCAGTTCTTC. Protein product: CATSRDSASEQFF.

At least ten counts were recorded for this clonotype. The chain recombines TRBV6-2 or TRBV6-3 with TRBJ2-1; 9 bases agree with TRBD1. V shed 2 bases and J 7 bases; nucleotides not matched to a gene: 3. The CDR3 runs 14 residues. The germline V gene encodes CDR1 MNHEY and CDR2 SVGEGT. CDR3 coding DNA: TGTGCCAGCAGTTACGCCGGGACAGGGAATGAGCAGTTCTTC. Protein product: CASSYAGTGNEQFF.

The V call is TRBV7-9, the J call TRBJ1-5; a possible D gene is TRBD1 (5 bases). Deletions cut 5 bases from V and 7 bases from J, with 12 bases between. Germline values: CDR1 SEHNR, CDR2 FQNEAQ (reference sequence). This CDR3 is 13 amino acids long. The CDR3 nucleotides read TGTGCCAGCAGCGGGACGGGTGCCCAGCCCCAGCATTTT. Translation: CASSGTGAQPQHF.

This clonotype was seen more than once but under ten times. The V and J genes are TRBV14 and TRBJ1-5; D is perhaps TRBD1 (6 bases). Per the germline V gene, CDR1 is SGHDN and CDR2 is FVKESK. This CDR3 spans 13 amino acids. V was cut by 3 bases and J by 6 bases, with 9 bases left in between. CDR3 nucleotides: TGTGCCAGCAGCCAGGGGGCGGGTCAGCCCCAGCATTTT. This gives the protein CASSQGAGQPQHF.

This clonotype was seen ten or more times. The CDR3 spells CASSSDPRPYEQYF. CDR3 bases: TGTGCCAGCAGTTCTGACCCGAGACCCTACGAGCAGTACTTC. The chain uses TRBV27 and TRBJ2-7; D not resolved. V lost 4 bases to trimming and J lost 2 bases, with 12 bases between them. CDR3 size: 14 residues. Germline V CDR1 and CDR2: MNHEY, SMNVEV (reference sequence).

This clonotype appeared many times. The chain uses TRBV5-1 and TRBJ1-3; a weak D match, TRBD1 (5 bases). V lost 4 bases, J lost 2 bases, and 10 bases lay in between. The CDR3 length is 14 residues. Germline V lookup: CDR1 SGHRS, CDR2 YFSETQ. DNA for the CDR3: TGCGCCAGCAGCGTCGGGGGGGCTGGAAACACCATATATTTT. This gives the protein CASSVGGAGNTIYF. The whole variable domain, remainder taken from reference TRBV5-1 and TRBJ1-3, is KAGVTQTPRYLIKTRGQQVTLSCSPISGHRSVSWYQQTPGQGLQFLFEYFSETQRNKGNFPGRFSGRQFSNSRSEMNVSTLELGDSALYLCASSVGGAGNTIYFGEGSWLTVV.

Ten or more counts support this clonotype. The chain joins TRBV3-1 to TRBJ1-6, with no clear D. Trimming took off 1 base at V and 10 bases at J, with 11 bases between the two ends. In germline, CDR1 is LGHDT, CDR2 YNNKEL (reference sequence). The CDR3 is made up of 14 amino acids. The CDR3 bases are TGTGCCAGCAGCCAAGCCGGCGGGCACTCACCCCTCCACTTT. Translation gives CASSQAGGHSPLHF. Full variable domain (rest looked up from reference TRBV3-1 and TRBJ1-6): DTAVSQTPKYLVTQMGNDKSIKCEQNLGHDTMYWYKQDSKKFLKIMFSYNNKELIINETVPNRFSPKSPDKAHLNLHINSLELGDSAVYFCASSQAGGHSPLHFGNGTRLTVT.

Comments on this clonotype: Possible read error: a much larger clone is one base away. J is TRBJ2-7 and V is TRBV7-2; D ambiguous. Germline V lookup: CDR1 SGHTA, CDR2 FQGNSA. The CDR3 length is 14 residues. The germline V and J ends were trimmed by 3 bases and 4 bases, with 13 bases remaining between them. CDR3 protein: CASSFEGSVYEQYF. The CDR3 DNA reads as TGTGCCAGCAGCTTCGAAGGATCAGTTTACGAGCAGTACTTC. Based on the CDR3 plus reference TRBV7-2 and TRBJ2-7, the full variable domain is GAGVSQSPSNKVTEKGKDVELRCDPISGHTALYWYRQSLGQGLEFLIYFQGNSAPDKSGLPSDRFSAERTGGSVSTLTIQRTQQEDSAVYLCASSFEGSVYEQYFGPGTRLTVT.

V is TRBV7-2 and J is TRBJ2-3, with 8 bases fitting TRBD1. This CDR3 spans 16 amino acids. J was trimmed by 0 bases and V by 4 bases; bases with no gene match: 6. Germline V gives CDR1 SGHTA, CDR2 FQGNSA. The CDR3 DNA is TGTGCCAGCAGCTCCCGGACAGGGTTAAGCACAGATACGCAGTATTTT. This translates into CASSSRTGLSTDTQYF.

For the CDR3, the DNA is TGTGCCAGTAGTACTGGGAGCCGCAATCAGCCCCAGCATTTT. Amino acid sequence: CASSTGSRNQPQHF. The chain combines TRBV19 with TRBJ1-5; D call uncertain. Germline V CDR1 and CDR2: LNHDA, SQIVND (reference sequence). Trimming left V 4 bases short and J 2 bases short, with 9 bases between. The CDR3 has 14 residues.

This clonotype was picked up many times. This chain links TRBV12-3 or TRBV12-4 with TRBJ1-5, with 8 bases identical to TRBD1. The CDR3 is 16 residues long. The junction had 7 bases not matched to a gene; V was cut back by 3 bases and J by 3 bases. CDR3 region: CASSLLADRVNQPQHF. The CDR3 nucleotides read TGTGCCAGCAGTTTGTTAGCGGACAGGGTCAATCAGCCCCAGCATTTT.

This clonotype was counted many times. The chain links TRBV5-1 to TRBJ1-2, with D possibly TRBD1 on 5 matching bases. CDR1 and CDR2 (germline): SGHRS, YFSETQ. V was clipped by 4 bases and J by 4 bases, with 14 bases between them. The CDR3 contains 14 residues. The CDR3 DNA is TGCGCCAGCAGCATGGGGCGGGGATTCTATGGCTACACCTTC. This sequence encodes CASSMGRGFYGYTF.

This clonotype was seen many times. V usage is TRBV12-3 or TRBV12-4 and J usage is TRBJ2-7; D might be TRBD1 (6 bases). The length of the CDR3 is 12 residues. With 6 bases removed from V and 6 bases from J, the gap between germline ends came to 12 bases. The CDR3: CASSMTGSEQYF. In DNA form, the CDR3 reads TGTGCCAGCAGCATGACAGGATCCGAGCAGTACTTC.

The sample holds many counts of this clonotype. The CDR3 reads CSVDTGQPNTF. The CDR3 DNA sequence: TGCAGCGTTGATACAGGACAGCCGAATACCTTC. The chain combines TRBV29-1 with TRBJ1-2; D may be TRBD1 (6 bases). Germline V gene sequence: CDR1 SQVTM, CDR2 ANQGSEA. The CDR3 runs to 11 residues. V was cut by 3 bases and J by 14 bases, with 16 bases left in between.

This chain uses TRBV7-9 with TRBJ2-5; 7 bases are shared with TRBD1. CDR3 size: 14 residues. CDR1 is SEHNR and CDR2 is FQNEAQ in the germline V gene (reference sequence). V trimming: 4 bases; J trimming: 0 bases; junction bases outside the gene matches: 2. Here the CDR3 DNA reads TGTGCCAGCAGCTCGGGACAGTACCAAGAGACCCAGTACTTC. Its protein is CASSSGQYQETQYF.

This clonotype was seen many times. V is TRBV10-3 and J is TRBJ2-1, with no clear D. CDR1 and CDR2 (germline): ENHRY, SYGVKD. V lost 0 bases, J lost 2 bases, and 5 bases lay in between. This CDR3 has 14 amino acids. The CDR3 loop reads CAISESVAYNEQFF. The DNA for the CDR3 is TGTGCCATCAGTGAGTCGGTTGCCTACAATGAGCAGTTCTTC.

The rearrangement links TRBV5-1 to TRBJ2-2; TRBD2 matches 10 bases. This CDR3 comprises 15 residues. V trimming: 3 bases; J trimming: 2 bases; junction bases outside the gene matches: 1. Germline lookup yields CDR1 SGHRS and CDR2 YFSETQ. In DNA form, the CDR3 reads TGCGCCAGCAGCTCTAGCGGGAGAAACACCGGGGAGCTGTTTTTT. The encoded protein is CASSSSGRNTGELFF.

This sequence joins TRBV29-1 and TRBJ2-2; D is unclear. The V gene lost 7 bases and the J gene lost 5 bases, with 8 bases spanning the gap. The CDR3 is made up of 11 amino acids. The germline CDR1 and CDR2 sequences are SQVTM and ANQGSEA. CDR3 in amino acids: CSAGATGELFF. In DNA, the CDR3 is TGCAGCGCCGGTGCTACCGGGGAGCTGTTTTTT.

This clonotype has just a few counts. J is TRBJ2-7 and V is TRBV7-2, with 8 bases lining up with TRBD2. The V and J ends lost 5 bases and 4 bases, in that order; junction bases with no gene match: 7. Looked up from germline, CDR1 is SGHTA and CDR2 is FQGNSA. The CDR3 spans 14 residues. For the CDR3, the DNA is TGTGCCAGCAGCGAGCGACTAGCGCCGTACGAGCAGTACTTC. Amino acids: CASSERLAPYEQYF.

This clonotype was found a few times. The chain is built from TRBV5-1 and TRBJ1-1; no clear D gene. Germline loops: CDR1 SGHRS, CDR2 YFSETQ. V dropped 4 bases and J dropped 3 bases, with 16 bases sitting between them. The CDR3 is 15 amino acids. CDR3 sequence: CASSPHGPDDTEAFF. The CDR3 DNA sequence: TGCGCCAGCAGCCCCCACGGTCCCGACGACACTGAAGCTTTCTTT.